The 3 T cell receptor beta chains listed next were all sequenced from one sample in a study of regulatory T cells in long-lasting Graves disease. The time point was: newly diagnosed GD, antithyroid drugs for less than 3 months. Construction of the TCR library relied on RNA isolated from PBMCs. CDR3 regions were amplified by Arm-PCR using iRepertoire HTBI primers to build TCR beta libraries. In TCRdb, the multiplex PCR reads were re-called with MiXCR into one record per CDR3 protein. The table lists 450,000 to 600,000 distinct CDR3 sequences, roughly 17% of them singletons. This sample was shared with a second study, whose subject was T cells in Graves' hyperthyroidism and ophthalmopathy.

The sequences come from peripheral blood mononuclear cells (PBMCs), collected at new diagnosis, from a patient treated with antithyroid drugs. The receptors were sampled from a man aged 40-50 years with Graves disease.

The table lists this clonotype with a few counts. This is likely a read error, given that the CDR3 carries no conserved phenylalanine or tryptophan at its end. This rearrangement joins TRBV27 to TRBJ2-7; no definite D call. The CDR3 covers 15 residues. In germline, CDR1 is MNHEY, CDR2 SMNVEV (reference sequence). Trimming removed 3 bases at V and 0 bases at J, with 12 bases between. This CDR3 reads CASSFQAKSSYEQYL. The CDR3 DNA sequence: TGTGCCAGCAGTTTCCAGGCTAAGAGCTCCTACGAGCAGTACCTC.

This clonotype was recorded many times. J is TRBJ1-4 and V is TRBV20-1; unclear D gene. Between the trimmed V and J ends, which lost 2 bases and 8 bases, there was a span of 12 bases. Germline V CDR1 and CDR2: DFQATT, SNEGSKA (reference sequence). The CDR3 sequence is 13 residues long. The chain's CDR3 is CSARYSVGEKLFF. Written as DNA, the CDR3 is TGCAGTGCTAGATATAGCGTGGGGGAAAAACTGTTTTTT.

The genes are TRBV29-1 and TRBJ1-2; possibly TRBD1 for D (5 bases). Germline V gives CDR1 SQVTM, CDR2 ANQGSEA. The CDR3 runs to 12 residues. V lost 7 bases and J lost 0, with 9 bases in between. The CDR3 sequence is CSARGPNYGYTF. The CDR3 coding sequence is TGCAGCGCCCGGGGCCCTAACTATGGCTACACCTTC.